Following are 8 T cell receptor beta chains from one sample sequenced in a study of shared clonotypes between healthy human individuals. The repertoire was sequenced with immunoSEQ multiplex PCR; TCRdb's copy has only in-frame clones and lacks some. Of approximately 940,000 clones detected, 76% appear once; the ten largest clones hold about 1.5%. The material sequenced was memory CD4+ T cells sorted from blood. Subset in this sample: CD45RA-negative fraction. The receptors were sampled from a man younger than 35 in good health.

J is TRBJ1-2 and V is TRBV25-1, with TRBD1 matching over 7 bases. With 6 bases clipped from V and 4 bases from J, the junction kept 8 bases outside the gene matches. The CDR3 is 14 residues long. Germline CDR1 reads MGHDK; CDR2 reads SYGVNS. CDR3 sequence reads: CASSEAGTVYGYTF. For the CDR3, the DNA is TGTGCCAGCAGCGAAGCCGGGACAGTCTATGGCTACACCTTC.

This clone was counted only a few times. The germline gene is not matched at one end of the junction; a read error may be the cause. The rearrangement joins TRBV7-7 to TRBJ2-2; perhaps TRBD1 as D (5 bases). The CDR3 spans 17 residues. From germline, CDR1 is SSHAT and CDR2 FNYEAQ (reference sequence). CDR3 in DNA: TGTGCTAGCAGCCCTTACCACGACAGCGCGAACACCGGGGAGCTGTTTTTT. It encodes CASSPYHDSANTGELFF.

The genes are TRBV7-9 and TRBJ2-5; weak D call: TRBD2 (6 bases). Deletions cut 5 bases from V and 2 bases from J, with 12 bases between. Germline V gene data show CDR1 as SEHNR and CDR2 as FQNEAQ (reference sequence). CDR3 length equals 14 residues. CDR3 in DNA: TGTGCCAGCAGCCGAGGGACTTCGCAAGAGACCCAGTACTTC. It translates to CASSRGTSQETQYF.

The V call is TRBV4-3, the J call TRBJ2-1; TRBD2 matches 11 bases. The J segment lost 7 bases and the V segment lost 4 bases, leaving 9 bases of the junction unmatched. This CDR3 spans 16 amino acids. CDR1 and CDR2 from the germline V gene are LGHNA and YSLEER. The DNA of the CDR3 is TGCGCCAGCAGCCCTCTAGCGGGAGGAGCTAATAATGAGCAGTTCTTC. Translating it yields CASSPLAGGANNEQFF.

The chain recombines TRBV7-2 with TRBJ2-3, with 11 nucleotides matching TRBD2. The trim removed 4 bases at V and 0 bases at J, leaving 3 bases unmatched. The CDR3 length is 16 residues. CDR1 is SGHTA and CDR2 is FQGNSA in the germline V gene. CDR3 amino acids: CASSWGLAASTDTQYF. CDR3 in DNA: TGTGCCAGCAGCTGGGGACTAGCGGCTAGCACAGATACGCAGTATTTT.

For the CDR3, the DNA is TGTGCCAGCAGCTTGGGGGGGGCGGATAATTCACCCCTCCACTTT. Translating gives CASSLGGADNSPLHF. This chain connects TRBV5-4 to TRBJ1-6, with a weak D call TRBD1 (6 bases). The germline gives CDR1 SGHNT, CDR2 YYREEE (reference sequence). The CDR3 extends over 15 amino acids. Trimming removed 0 bases from V and 5 bases from J, with 9 bases in between. Full variable domain (remainder filled in from reference TRBV5-4 and TRBJ1-6): ETGVTQSPTHLIKTRGQQVTLRCSSQSGHNTVSWYQQALGQGPQFIFQYYREEENGRGNFPPRFSGLQFPNYSSELNVNALELDDSALYLCASSLGGADNSPLHFGNGTRLTVT.

This chain links TRBV5-4 with TRBJ1-6, with D possibly being TRBD1 (6 bases). V dropped 0 bases and J dropped 10 bases, with 14 bases sitting between them. Germline V CDR1 and CDR2: SGHNT, YYREEE (reference sequence). There are 15 residues in the CDR3. CDR3 nucleotides: TGTGCCAGCAGCTTGGCCGGGGGGCGTCAATCACCCCTCCACTTT. Translation: CASSLAGGRQSPLHF.

In nucleotides, the CDR3 is TGTGCCAGCAGCTTGGGGCAGACCATAGCTAACTATGGCTACACCTTC. Amino acids: CASSLGQTIANYGYTF. The rearrangement links TRBV5-8 to TRBJ1-2; D is unclear. Germline loops: CDR1 SGHTS, CDR2 YDEGEE. The V gene lost 0 bases and the J gene lost 0 bases, with 12 bases spanning the gap. The CDR3 length is 16 residues.